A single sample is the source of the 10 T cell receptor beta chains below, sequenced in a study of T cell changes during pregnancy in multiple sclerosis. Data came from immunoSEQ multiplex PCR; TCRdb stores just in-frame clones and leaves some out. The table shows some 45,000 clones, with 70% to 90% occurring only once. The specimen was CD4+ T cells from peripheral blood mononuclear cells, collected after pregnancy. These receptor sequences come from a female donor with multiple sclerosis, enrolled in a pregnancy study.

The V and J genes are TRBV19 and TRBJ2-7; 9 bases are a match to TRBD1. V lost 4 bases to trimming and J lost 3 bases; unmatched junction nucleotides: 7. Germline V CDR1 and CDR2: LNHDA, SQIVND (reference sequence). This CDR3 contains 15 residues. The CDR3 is CASSTRSGQGYEQYF. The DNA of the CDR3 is TGTGCCAGTAGTACCCGGTCGGGACAGGGCTACGAGCAGTACTTC.

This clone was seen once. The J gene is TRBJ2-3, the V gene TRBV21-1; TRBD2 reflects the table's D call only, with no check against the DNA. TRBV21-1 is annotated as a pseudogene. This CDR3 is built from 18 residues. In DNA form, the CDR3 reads TGTGCCAGCAGCAAAGATATAGTAGGGACTAGCTTCATAGATACGCAGTATTTT. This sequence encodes CASSKDIVGTSFIDTQYF.

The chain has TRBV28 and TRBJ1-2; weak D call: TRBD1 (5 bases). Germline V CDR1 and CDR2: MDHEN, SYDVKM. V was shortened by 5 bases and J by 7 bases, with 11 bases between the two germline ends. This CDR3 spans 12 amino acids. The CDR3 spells CASSPAGSGYTF. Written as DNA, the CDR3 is TGTGCCAGCAGTCCAGCAGGGTCTGGCTACACCTTC.

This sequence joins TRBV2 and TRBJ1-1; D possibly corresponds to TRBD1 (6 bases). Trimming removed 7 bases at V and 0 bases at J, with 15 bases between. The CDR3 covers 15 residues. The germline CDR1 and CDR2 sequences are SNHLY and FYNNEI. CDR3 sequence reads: CASIRDRLVNTEAFF. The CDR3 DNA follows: TGTGCCAGCATCAGAGACAGGCTGGTGAACACTGAAGCTTTCTTT. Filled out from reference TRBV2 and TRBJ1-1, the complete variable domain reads EPEVTQTPSHQVTQMGQEVILRCVPISNHLYFYWYRQILGQKVEFLVSFYNNEISEKSEIFDDQFSVERPDGSNFTLKIRSTKLEDSAMYFCASIRDRLVNTEAFFGQGTRLTVV.

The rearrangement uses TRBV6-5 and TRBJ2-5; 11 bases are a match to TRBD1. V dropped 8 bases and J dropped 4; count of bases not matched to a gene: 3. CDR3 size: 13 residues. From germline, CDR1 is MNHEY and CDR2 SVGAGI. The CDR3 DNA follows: TGTGCCAGCCGGGGGACAGGGGGAGAGACCCAGTACTTC. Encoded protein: CASRGTGGETQYF.

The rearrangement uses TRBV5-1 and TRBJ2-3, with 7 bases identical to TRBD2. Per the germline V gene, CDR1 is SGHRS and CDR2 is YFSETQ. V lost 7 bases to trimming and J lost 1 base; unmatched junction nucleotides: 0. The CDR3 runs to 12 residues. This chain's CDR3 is CASGGGTDTQYF. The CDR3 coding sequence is TGCGCCAGCGGGGGGGGCACAGATACGCAGTATTTT.

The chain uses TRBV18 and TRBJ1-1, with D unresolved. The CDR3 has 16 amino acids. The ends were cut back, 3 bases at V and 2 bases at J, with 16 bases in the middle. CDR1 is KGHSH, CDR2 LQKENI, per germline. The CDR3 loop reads CASSPGRMIGNTEAFF. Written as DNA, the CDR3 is TGTGCCAGCTCACCCGGGAGAATGATAGGAAACACTGAAGCTTTCTTT.

The CDR3 here is CASSLVAGTNEQYF. DNA of the CDR3: TGCGCCAGCAGCTTGGTGGCGGGGACGAACGAGCAGTACTTC. The rearrangement joins TRBV5-1 to TRBJ2-7; tentative D call: TRBD2 (6 bases). There are 14 residues in the CDR3. Trimming cost V 0 bases and J 5 bases, with 12 bases left between them. Germline CDR1 is SGHRS and CDR2 is YFSETQ.

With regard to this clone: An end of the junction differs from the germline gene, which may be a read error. CDR3 sequence (DNA): TGTGCCAGCTGTGATCCAATAGGGACAGGAGGCTACGAGCAGTACTTC. Encoded protein: CASCDPIGTGGYEQYF. This sequence joins TRBV2 and TRBJ2-7, with 8 bases fitting TRBD1. This CDR3 is 16 amino acids long. Germline V gene sequence: CDR1 SNHLY, CDR2 FYNNEI.

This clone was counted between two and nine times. The CDR3 is CASSEAPSGGQETQYF. For the CDR3, the DNA is TGTGCCAGCAGTGAAGCGCCATCGGGGGGCCAAGAGACCCAGTACTTC. The chain is built from TRBV2 and TRBJ2-5, with TRBD2 identical over 7 bases. V dropped 0 bases and J dropped 1; count of bases not matched to a gene: 5. The CDR3 has 16 amino acids. CDR1 is SNHLY and CDR2 is FYNNEI in the germline V gene.